One sample yielded the 17 T cell receptor beta chains listed below, sequenced in a study of regulatory T cells in long-lasting Graves disease. Building the TCR beta libraries relied on iRepertoire HTBI primers, and CDR3 regions underwent Arm-PCR. A single record per CDR3 protein comes from TCRdb applying MiXCR to the multiplex PCR reads. The sample consists of 300,000 to 500,000 distinct CDR3 sequences, about a fifth of them appearing once. Sample time point: persistent/refractory GD, antithyroid drugs over 5 years with positive TRAb. Making the TCR library involved RNA that had been extracted from PBMCs. Sequenced here: peripheral blood mononuclear cells (PBMCs), sampled when the disease was refractory, from a patient treated with antithyroid drugs. All receptors come from a female donor with Graves disease.

This chain joins TRBV6-1 and TRBJ2-7; D may be TRBD1 (5 bases). Germline CDR1 MNHNS, CDR2 SASEGT. The V end was cut by 5 bases, the J end by 7 bases, with 15 bases between. This CDR3 has 13 residues. CDR3 nucleotides: TGTGCCAGCAGTCGGACCCCAAGGGGAGAGCAGTACTTC. It translates to CASSRTPRGEQYF.

This clonotype was seen once. The rearrangement links TRBV9 to TRBJ1-3; D remains ambiguous. The V end was cut by 0 bases, the J end by 0 bases, with 13 bases between. Germline CDR1 reads SGDLS; CDR2 reads YYNGEE. The CDR3 extends over 17 amino acids. The CDR3, as DNA: TGTGCCAGCAGCGTAGTTCCTGACGGAATCTCTGGAAACACCATATATTTT. As protein: CASSVVPDGISGNTIYF.

This clonotype was recorded many times. This chain joins TRBV28 and TRBJ2-5; 10 nucleotides agree with TRBD2. Losses at the gene ends were 5 bases for V and 5 bases for J; bases not matched to a gene: 11. This CDR3 region has 16 residues. Germline values: CDR1 MDHEN, CDR2 SYDVKM. CDR3 region: CASSLSGRTDEETQYF. For the CDR3, the DNA is TGTGCCAGCAGTCTTAGCGGGAGGACCGACGAGGAGACCCAGTACTTC.

The CDR3 spells CASSLPTQPNSPVKTQYF. The CDR3 DNA reads as TGTGCCAGCAGTTTGCCAACCCAACCGAATAGCCCTGTGAAGACCCAGTACTTC. The V gene is TRBV28, the J gene TRBJ2-5, with D unresolved. Trimming cost V 3 bases and J 6 bases, with 26 bases left between them. CDR3 size: 18 residues. Germline V lookup: CDR1 MDHEN, CDR2 SYDVKM.

J is TRBJ1-1 and V is TRBV5-1; D not resolved. Germline V gene sequence: CDR1 SGHRS, CDR2 YFSETQ. The ends were cut back, 0 bases at V and 1 base at J, with 10 bases in the middle. This CDR3 region has 15 residues. The CDR3 is CASSLVVAGNTEAFF. CDR3 nucleotide sequence: TGCGCCAGCAGCTTGGTTGTAGCGGGGAACACTGAAGCTTTCTTT.

The table lists this clonotype with many counts. The chain joins TRBV28 to TRBJ2-1, with D possibly being TRBD2 (7 bases). Germline V gene sequence: CDR1 MDHEN, CDR2 SYDVKM. Trimming left V 8 bases short and J 7 bases short, with 27 bases between. The CDR3 length is 17 residues. CDR3 loop: CASLQGKGRGAWNEQFF. The CDR3 region has the DNA TGTGCCAGCCTTCAGGGGAAAGGACGGGGGGCATGGAATGAGCAGTTCTTC.

The gene calls are TRBV6-2 or TRBV6-3 and TRBJ1-5; unclear D gene. The CDR3 spans 13 residues. Germline loops: CDR1 MNHEY, CDR2 SVGEGT. Trimming left V 2 bases short and J 5 bases short, with 7 bases between. The CDR3 bases are TGTGCCAGCAGTTACAGCGCGTATCAGCCCCAGCATTTT. This gives the protein CASSYSAYQPQHF.

This clonotype was seen many times. J is TRBJ1-2 and V is TRBV2; 8 bases are shared with TRBD1. The CDR3 runs 15 residues. The germline V gene has CDR1 SNHLY and CDR2 FYNNEI. With V trimmed by 6 bases and J by 4 bases, 10 bases remained unmatched. The CDR3 is CASRSGQGLSYGYTF. The DNA for the CDR3 is TGTGCCAGCAGATCAGGACAGGGATTAAGCTATGGCTACACCTTC.

This clonotype was observed many times. The chain recombines TRBV7-2 with TRBJ2-7; perhaps TRBD2 as D (5 bases). Looked up from germline, CDR1 is SGHTA and CDR2 is FQGNSA. This CDR3 has 13 amino acids. Trimming took off 1 base at V and 7 bases at J, with 11 bases between the two ends. The CDR3 coding sequence is TGTGCCAGCAGCTTAGGAGGGTTGGGGGAGCAGTACTTC. Its protein is CASSLGGLGEQYF.

This clonotype was detected many times. The rearrangement links TRBV7-8 to TRBJ1-2; D gene uncertain. CDR3 length: 11 residues. V gave up 0 bases and J gave up 10 bases, with 6 bases separating them. Germline lookup yields CDR1 SGHVS and CDR2 FQNEAQ. The CDR3 nucleotides read TGTGCCAGCAGCTTAGCAGTGGCCTACACCTTC. Translating it yields CASSLAVAYTF.

This clonotype was counted a few times. The chain employs TRBV7-9 and TRBJ2-7, with 9 bases identical to TRBD2. The J segment lost 2 bases and the V segment lost 3 bases, leaving 14 bases of the junction unmatched. Germline V gene sequence: CDR1 SEHNR, CDR2 FQNEAQ (reference sequence). This CDR3 is 18 amino acids long. The CDR3: CASSFPSSGGRAAYEQYF. In DNA, the CDR3 is TGTGCCAGCAGCTTCCCCTCCAGCGGCGGGAGGGCCGCCTACGAGCAGTACTTC.

This clonotype showed up just a few times. The chain couples TRBV5-6 to TRBJ1-5; D uncertain. The CDR3 totals 13 residues. Trimming pared 1 base from V and 7 bases from J, leaving 9 bases between. CDR1 is SGHDT and CDR2 is YYEEEE in the germline V gene. DNA of the CDR3: TGTGCCAGCAGCTTGAAATCTCGGCAGCCCCAGCATTTT. Amino acids: CASSLKSRQPQHF.

Ten or more counts support this clonotype. This sequence joins TRBV6-1 and TRBJ2-5; 10 nucleotides line up with TRBD1. Germline V gene lookup returns CDR1 MNHNS and CDR2 SASEGT. The V segment lost 6 bases and the J segment 5 bases; nucleotides outside the gene matches: 12. The CDR3 is made up of 16 amino acids. The CDR3 nucleotides are TGTGCCAGCAGCGACCGGGGGACAGGGGTATGGGAGACCCAGTACTTC. Amino acid sequence: CASSDRGTGVWETQYF.

This clonotype was found a few times. The gene calls are TRBV29-1 and TRBJ2-7; 9 bases are shared with TRBD2. This CDR3 has 14 amino acids. Trimming cost V 6 bases and J 2 bases; bases outside gene matches: 8. Germline V CDR1 and CDR2: SQVTM, ANQGSEA. The CDR3: CSVAGGGSAYEQYF. CDR3 bases: TGCAGCGTCGCGGGGGGGGGTTCTGCCTACGAGCAGTACTTC.

There are a few counts of this clonotype. V gene TRBV10-3 combines with J gene TRBJ1-5, with D possibly TRBD1 on 5 matching bases. The CDR3 consists of 12 residues. V gave up 6 bases and J gave up 3 bases, with 6 bases separating them. Germline values: CDR1 ENHRY, CDR2 SYGVKD. The CDR3 loop reads CAIRQDNQPQHF. In DNA, the CDR3 is TGTGCCATCAGACAGGACAATCAGCCCCAGCATTTT.

This clonotype has at least ten counts. CDR3 nucleotide sequence: TGTGCCAGCAGCGCCGGACGGGAGACCCAGTACTTC. It is translated as CASSAGRETQYF. This sequence joins TRBV2 and TRBJ2-5; D gene unclear. The V gene's germline CDR1 is SNHLY and CDR2 FYNNEI. The CDR3 length is 12 residues. Trimming took 6 bases from V and 5 from J, leaving 10 bases between them.

V gene TRBV4-1 combines with J gene TRBJ1-2; D ambiguous. In germline, CDR1 is MGHRA, CDR2 YSYEKL. The V gene lost 1 base and the J gene lost 4 bases, with 10 bases spanning the gap. The CDR3 is 14 residues long. The CDR3 coding sequence is TGCGCCAGCAGCCAAGGATTAGGGTCCTATGGCTACACCTTC. The encoded protein is CASSQGLGSYGYTF.